This passage covers 2 T cell receptor beta chains from one sample sequenced in a study of regulatory T cells in long-lasting Graves disease. CDR3-region Arm-PCR and iRepertoire HTBI primers produced the TCR beta libraries. TCRdb called the multiplex PCR reads again in MiXCR, with one record for every CDR3 protein. The data show some 490,000 distinct CDR3 sequences, approximately 12% seen once. Time point noted: newly diagnosed GD, antithyroid drugs for less than 3 months. RNA from PBMCs was the source of the TCR library. Separately, the same data were catalogued under a study of T cells in Graves' hyperthyroidism and ophthalmopathy.

Here the sequenced sample was peripheral blood mononuclear cells (PBMCs), taken at new diagnosis, from a patient treated with antithyroid drugs. These receptors originate from a woman aged 30 to 39 with Graves disease.

This clonotype was seen at least ten times. This chain joins TRBV15 and TRBJ1-1; the D is unclear. The CDR3 covers 13 residues. Germline CDR1 is LNHNV and CDR2 is YYDKDF (reference sequence). V was shortened by 10 bases and J by 5 bases, with 17 bases between the two germline ends. CDR3 sequence reads: CAIARTRSTEAFF. The CDR3 DNA reads TGTGCCATTGCCCGAACACGGTCGACTGAAGCTTTCTTT.

This clonotype was seen a handful of times. This chain uses TRBV15 with TRBJ2-2; D perhaps matches TRBD1 (6 bases). The CDR3 is 14 amino acids. The germline V gene encodes CDR1 LNHNV and CDR2 YYDKDF (reference sequence). Trimming cost V 1 base and J 5 bases, with 8 bases left between them. For the CDR3, the DNA is TGTGCCACCAGCAGAGCAGGGGAGACCGGGGAGCTGTTTTTT. This encodes CATSRAGETGELFF.